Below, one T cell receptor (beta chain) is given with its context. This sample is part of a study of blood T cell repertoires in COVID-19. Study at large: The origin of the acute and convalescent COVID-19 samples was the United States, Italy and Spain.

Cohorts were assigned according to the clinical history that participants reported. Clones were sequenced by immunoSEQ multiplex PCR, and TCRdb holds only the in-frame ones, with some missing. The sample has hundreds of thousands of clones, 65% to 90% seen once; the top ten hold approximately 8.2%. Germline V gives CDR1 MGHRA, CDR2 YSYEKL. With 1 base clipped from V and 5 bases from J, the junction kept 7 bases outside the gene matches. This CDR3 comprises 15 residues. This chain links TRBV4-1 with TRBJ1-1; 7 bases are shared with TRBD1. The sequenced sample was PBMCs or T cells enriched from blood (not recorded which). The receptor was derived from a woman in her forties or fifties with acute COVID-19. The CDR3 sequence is CASSQAHRGRTEAFF. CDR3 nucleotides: TGCGCCAGCAGCCAAGCACACAGGGGAAGGACTGAAGCTTTCTTT.